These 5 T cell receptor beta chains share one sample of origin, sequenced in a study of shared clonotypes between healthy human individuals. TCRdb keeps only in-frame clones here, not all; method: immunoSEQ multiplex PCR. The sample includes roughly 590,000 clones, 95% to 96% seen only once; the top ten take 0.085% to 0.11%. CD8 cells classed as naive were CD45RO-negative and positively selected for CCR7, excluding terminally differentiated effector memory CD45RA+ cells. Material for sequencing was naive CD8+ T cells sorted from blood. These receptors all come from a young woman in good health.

The CDR3 nucleotides read TGTGCCAGCAGCCAAGAGACTAGCAGGGTAAACATTTACAATGAGCAGTTCTTC. This sequence encodes CASSQETSRVNIYNEQFF. This chain joins TRBV4-2 and TRBJ2-1, with TRBD2 matching 7 bases. Germline CDR1 is LGHNA and CDR2 is YNFKEQ. With V trimmed by 0 bases and J by 4 bases, 12 bases remained unmatched. The CDR3 contains 18 residues.

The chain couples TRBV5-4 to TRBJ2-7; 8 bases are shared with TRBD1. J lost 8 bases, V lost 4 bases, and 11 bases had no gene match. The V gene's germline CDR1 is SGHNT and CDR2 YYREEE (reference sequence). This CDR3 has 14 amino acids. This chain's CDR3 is CASSLDRATSQQYF. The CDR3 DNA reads TGTGCCAGCAGCCTGGACAGGGCGACCAGCCAGCAGTACTTC.

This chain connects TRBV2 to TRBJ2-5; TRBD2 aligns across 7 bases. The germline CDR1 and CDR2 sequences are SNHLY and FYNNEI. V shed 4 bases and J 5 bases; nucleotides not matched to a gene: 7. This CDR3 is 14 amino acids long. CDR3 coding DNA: TGTGCCAGCAGTGGGGAGGGCCTTGGGGAGACCCAGTACTTC. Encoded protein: CASSGEGLGETQYF.

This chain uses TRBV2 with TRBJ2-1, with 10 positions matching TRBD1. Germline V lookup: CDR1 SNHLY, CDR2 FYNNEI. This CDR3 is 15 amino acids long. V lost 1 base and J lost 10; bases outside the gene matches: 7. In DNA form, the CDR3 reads TGTGCCAGCAGTGAAGGTATGACAGGGGGCCCCGAGCAGTTCTTC. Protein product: CASSEGMTGGPEQFF.

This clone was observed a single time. The CDR3 DNA reads as TGTGCCTGGAGTGTTGGGACAGGTTACTACGAGCAGTACTTC. This encodes CAWSVGTGYYEQYF. This chain joins TRBV30 and TRBJ2-7, with TRBD1 matching 8 bases. CDR1 is GTSNPN and CDR2 is SVGIG in the germline V gene (reference sequence). The CDR3 runs 14 residues. After removal of 0 bases from V and 3 bases from J, the junction contained 4 bases not matched to a gene.